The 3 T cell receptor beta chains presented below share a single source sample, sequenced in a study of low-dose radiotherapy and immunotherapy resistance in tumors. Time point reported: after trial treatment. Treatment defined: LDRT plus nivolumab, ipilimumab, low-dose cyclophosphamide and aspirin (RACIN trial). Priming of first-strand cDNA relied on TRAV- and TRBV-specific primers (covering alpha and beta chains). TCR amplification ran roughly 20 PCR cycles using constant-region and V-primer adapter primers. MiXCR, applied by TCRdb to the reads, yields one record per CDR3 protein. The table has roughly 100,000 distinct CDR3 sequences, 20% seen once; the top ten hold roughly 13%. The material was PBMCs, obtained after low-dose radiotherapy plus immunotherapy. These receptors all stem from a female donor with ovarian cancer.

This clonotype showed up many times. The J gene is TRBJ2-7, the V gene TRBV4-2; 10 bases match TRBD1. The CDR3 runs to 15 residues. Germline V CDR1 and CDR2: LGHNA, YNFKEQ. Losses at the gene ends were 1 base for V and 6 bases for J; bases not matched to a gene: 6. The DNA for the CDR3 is TGTGCCAGCAGCCAAGTTGGGACAGGGGACTCCGAGCAGTACTTC. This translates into CASSQVGTGDSEQYF.

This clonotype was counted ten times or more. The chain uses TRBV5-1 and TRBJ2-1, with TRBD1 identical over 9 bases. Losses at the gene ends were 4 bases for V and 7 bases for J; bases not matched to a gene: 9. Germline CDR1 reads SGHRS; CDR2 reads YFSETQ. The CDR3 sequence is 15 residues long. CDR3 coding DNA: TGCGCCAGCAGCGTTGGACAGGGGTTGGAAAATGAGCAGTTCTTC. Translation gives CASSVGQGLENEQFF.

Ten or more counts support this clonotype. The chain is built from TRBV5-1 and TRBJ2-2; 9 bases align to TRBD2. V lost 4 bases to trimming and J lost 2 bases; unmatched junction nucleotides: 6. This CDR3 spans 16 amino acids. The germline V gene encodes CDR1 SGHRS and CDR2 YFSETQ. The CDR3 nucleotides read TGCGCCAGCAGCCCAGAGACTAGCGGAAACACCGGGGAGCTGTTTTTT. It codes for CASSPETSGNTGELFF.